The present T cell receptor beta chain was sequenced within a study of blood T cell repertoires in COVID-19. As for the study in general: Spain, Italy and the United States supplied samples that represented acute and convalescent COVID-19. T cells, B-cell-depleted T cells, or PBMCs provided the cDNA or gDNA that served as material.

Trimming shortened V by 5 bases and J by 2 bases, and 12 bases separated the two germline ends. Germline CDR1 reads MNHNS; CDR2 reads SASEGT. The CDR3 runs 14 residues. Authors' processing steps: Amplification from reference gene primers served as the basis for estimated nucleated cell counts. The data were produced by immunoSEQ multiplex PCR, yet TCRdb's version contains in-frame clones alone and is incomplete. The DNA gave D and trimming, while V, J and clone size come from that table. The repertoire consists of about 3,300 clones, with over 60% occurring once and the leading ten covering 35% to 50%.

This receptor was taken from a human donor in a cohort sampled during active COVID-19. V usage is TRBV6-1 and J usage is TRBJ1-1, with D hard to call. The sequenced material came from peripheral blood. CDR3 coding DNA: TGTGCCAGCAGTTCTCATATGAGCAACACTGAAGCTTTCTTT. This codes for CASSSHMSNTEAFF.